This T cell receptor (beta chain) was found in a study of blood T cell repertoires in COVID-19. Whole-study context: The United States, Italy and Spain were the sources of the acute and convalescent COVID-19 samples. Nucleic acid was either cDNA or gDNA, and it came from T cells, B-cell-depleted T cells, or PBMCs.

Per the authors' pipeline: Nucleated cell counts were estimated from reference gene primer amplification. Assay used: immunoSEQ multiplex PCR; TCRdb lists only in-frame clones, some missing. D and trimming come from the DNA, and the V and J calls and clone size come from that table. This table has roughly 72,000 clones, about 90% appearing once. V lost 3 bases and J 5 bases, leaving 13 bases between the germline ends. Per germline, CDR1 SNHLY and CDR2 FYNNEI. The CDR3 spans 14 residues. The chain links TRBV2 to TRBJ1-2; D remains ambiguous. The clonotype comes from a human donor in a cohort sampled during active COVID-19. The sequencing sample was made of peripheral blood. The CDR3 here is CASSDERVGYGYTF. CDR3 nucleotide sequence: TGTGCCAGCAGTGACGAGAGGGTGGGTTATGGCTACACCTTC.